These T cell receptor beta chains were read from a single sample in a study of blood T cell repertoires in COVID-19. Repertoires were generated with immunoSEQ multiplex PCR, while TCRdb's copy carries only in-frame clones and drops some. The sample contains approximately 500,000 clones, roughly nine tenths of which appear only once. The sample comprised peripheral blood. All receptors come from a man aged 18-30 years with COVID-19, enrolled during active disease. CDR3s include the opening cysteine and the closing phenylalanine or tryptophan. The order of the fields is D gene, clone size, J gene, V gene, CDR3 protein, CDR3 DNA. D genes are given only for firm matches. The size field is filled for only some rows; it gives once, few, many or a size class.

D: TRBD1; size: few; J: TRBJ1-2; V: TRBV6-1; CDR3: CASSDAPLTGDDGYTF; DNA: TGTGCCAGCAGTGATGCCCCTTTGACAGGGGACGATGGCTACACCTTC
D: NA; size: NA; J: TRBJ1-2; V: TRBV7-9; CDR3: CASRSQGVRGYTF; DNA: TGTGCCAGCAGATCACAGGGAGTGAGAGGCTACACCTTC
D: NA; size: NA; J: TRBJ1-2; V: TRBV2; CDR3: CASSEEHNYGYTF; DNA: TGTGCCAGCAGTGAAGAGCATAACTATGGCTACACCTTC
D: NA; size: NA; J: TRBJ1-1; V: TRBV2; CDR3: CASSGMTVEAFF; DNA: TGTGCCAGCAGTGGAATGACAGTCGAAGCTTTCTTT
D: NA; size: few; J: TRBJ1-1; V: TRBV3-1/TRBV3-2; CDR3: CASSQGTRKAFF; DNA: TGTGCCAGCAGCCAAGGGACAAGGAAAGCTTTCTTT
D: TRBD1; size: NA; J: TRBJ2-1; V: TRBV2; CDR3: CASSDGQEYNEQFF; DNA: TGTGCCAGCAGTGACGGACAGGAATACAATGAGCAGTTCTTC
D: TRBD2; size: NA; J: TRBJ2-5; V: TRBV27; CDR3: CASSLTSGREETQYF; DNA: TGTGCCAGCAGCCTAACTAGCGGGAGGGAAGAGACCCAGTACTTC
D: NA; size: NA; J: TRBJ2-6; V: TRBV24-1; CDR3: CATSGANVLTF; DNA: TGTGCCACCTCGGGGGCCAACGTCCTGACTTTC
D: NA; size: NA; J: TRBJ2-1; V: TRBV7-2; CDR3: CASSSRIGNEQFF; DNA: TGTGCCAGCAGCTCGCGGATTGGGAATGAGCAGTTCTTC
D: NA; size: NA; J: TRBJ1-5; V: TRBV21-1; CDR3: CASRVVRIGDQPQHF; DNA: TGTGCCAGCAGAGTGGTCCGTATTGGAGATCAGCCCCAGCATTTT
D: NA; size: NA; J: TRBJ2-5; V: TRBV5-6; CDR3: CASSFGTPQETQYF; DNA: TGTGCCAGCAGCTTCGGGACACCTCAAGAGACCCAGTACTTC
D: TRBD1; size: once; J: TRBJ2-2; V: TRBV2; CDR3: CASLRQGTFTGELFF; DNA: TGTGCCAGTTTACGACAGGGGACGTTTACCGGGGAGCTGTTTTTT
D: NA; size: NA; J: TRBJ1-4; V: TRBV6-6; CDR3: CASSGHQTTNEKLFF; DNA: TGTGCCAGCAGTGGTCACCAGACAACTAATGAAAAACTGTTTTTT
D: TRBD1; size: NA; J: TRBJ1-4; V: TRBV19; CDR3: CASSKGQLEKLFF; DNA: TGTGCCAGTAGTAAGGGACAGCTTGAAAAACTGTTTTTT
D: NA; size: few; J: TRBJ2-7; V: TRBV5-4; CDR3: CASSFGDSLSEQYF; DNA: TGTGCCAGCAGCTTCGGAGACAGTCTATCCGAGCAGTACTTC
D: TRBD2; size: NA; J: TRBJ2-7; V: TRBV15; CDR3: CATIPTPLAGGPYEQYF; DNA: TGTGCCACCATCCCGACCCCTCTAGCGGGGGGGCCCTACGAGCAGTACTTC
D: TRBD1; size: few; J: TRBJ2-7; V: TRBV7-9; CDR3: CASSLGQGSREQYF; DNA: TGTGCCAGCAGCTTGGGACAGGGGAGTCGGGAGCAGTACTTC
D: NA; size: once; J: TRBJ2-6; V: TRBV5-4; CDR3: CASSSGFSGANVLTF; DNA: TGTGCCAGCAGCTCAGGGTTCTCTGGGGCCAACGTCCTGACTTTC
D: TRBD2; size: NA; J: TRBJ2-1; V: TRBV9; CDR3: CASSARTSGPSYNEQFF; DNA: TGTGCCAGCAGCGCCCGGACTAGCGGGCCATCCTACAATGAGCAGTTCTTC
D: NA; size: NA; J: TRBJ2-7; V: TRBV4-1; CDR3: CASSFPGSYEQYF; DNA: TGCGCCAGCAGTTTCCCCGGCTCCTACGAGCAGTACTTC
D: TRBD1; size: NA; J: TRBJ1-1; V: TRBV13; CDR3: CASSEGQGVTEAFF; DNA: TGTGCCAGCAGCGAGGGACAGGGGGTCACTGAAGCTTTCTTT
D: TRBD2; size: NA; J: TRBJ2-1; V: TRBV7-9; CDR3: CASSLGLAGGPNNEQFF; DNA: TGTGCCAGCAGCTTAGGTCTAGCGGGGGGGCCAAACAATGAGCAGTTCTTC
D: TRBD1; size: NA; J: TRBJ1-4; V: TRBV19; CDR3: CASSFTGTGDEKLFF; DNA: TGTGCCAGTAGTTTCACCGGGACAGGAGATGAAAAACTGTTTTTT
D: NA; size: NA; J: TRBJ1-1; V: TRBV25-1; CDR3: CASSEVGAGEAFF; DNA: TGTGCCAGCAGTGAAGTGGGGGCTGGTGAAGCTTTCTTT
D: NA; size: NA; J: TRBJ2-7; V: TRBV2; CDR3: CASTSVGRTNEQYF; DNA: TGTGCCAGCACCAGCGTAGGCAGAACTAACGAGCAGTACTTC
D: TRBD1; size: NA; J: TRBJ2-3; V: TRBV27; CDR3: CASSIHRGVSDTQYF; DNA: TGTGCCAGCAGTATTCACAGGGGGGTTTCAGATACGCAGTATTTT
D: NA; size: NA; J: TRBJ1-2; V: TRBV27; CDR3: CASSLIGGLNYGYTF; DNA: TGTGCCAGCAGTTTAATCGGGGGTTTGAACTATGGCTACACCTTC
D: NA; size: NA; J: TRBJ2-2; V: TRBV11-3; CDR3: CASSSFGQTNTGELFF; DNA: TGTGCCAGCAGCTCGTTCGGACAGACGAACACCGGGGAGCTGTTTTTT
D: TRBD1; size: NA; J: TRBJ2-2; V: TRBV4-2; CDR3: CASSQVVGGSGTGELFF; DNA: TGTGCCAGCAGCCAAGTAGTAGGGGGCTCGGGGACCGGGGAGCTGTTTTTT
D: TRBD2; size: NA; J: TRBJ2-7; V: TRBV5-1; CDR3: CASSLVFAGERVQYF; DNA: TGCGCCAGCAGCTTGGTGTTTGCGGGAGAAAGGGTGCAGTACTTC
D: NA; size: once; J: TRBJ2-5; V: TRBV4-2; CDR3: CASSQGTELYETQYF; DNA: TGTGCCAGCAGCCAAGGTACGGAGCTTTATGAGACCCAGTACTTC
D: NA; size: NA; J: TRBJ2-1; V: TRBV16; CDR3: CASSQSSRNEQFF; DNA: TGTGCCAGCAGCCAATCATCGCGGAATGAGCAGTTCTTC
D: TRBD1; size: once; J: TRBJ2-5; V: TRBV5-1; CDR3: CASSLAGTVGVETQYF; DNA: TGCGCCAGCAGCTTGGCGGGGACAGTGGGTGTGGAGACCCAGTACTTC
D: TRBD1; size: NA; J: TRBJ1-6; V: TRBV7-2; CDR3: CASSLLARGSPLHF; DNA: TGTGCCAGCAGCTTATTGGCCAGGGGGTCACCCCTCCACTTT
D: NA; size: NA; J: TRBJ2-5; V: TRBV12-5; CDR3: CASGLPGDERETQYF; DNA: TGTGCTAGTGGTTTGCCGGGGGACGAACGAGAGACCCAGTACTTC
D: NA; size: NA; J: TRBJ2-7; V: TRBV5-1; CDR3: CASSNTPETYEQYF; DNA: TGCGCCAGCAGCAACACCCCCGAAACCTACGAGCAGTACTTC
D: TRBD2; size: NA; J: TRBJ2-3; V: TRBV7-6; CDR3: CASSAGLAGGTDTQYF; DNA: TGTGCCAGCAGCGCGGGACTAGCGGGAGGCACAGATACGCAGTATTTT